This T cell receptor (beta chain) is drawn from a study of Ad26.COV2.S vaccination and SARS-CoV-2 variants. Study summary: Donor participated within the Ad26.COV2.S arm of the COV1001 trial.

As for this clone: Antigen: not known.

Treatment given: over 15 received Ad26.COV2.S at low or high dose, single or two shots; five or six received placebo; per-sample allocation not given. Collection of samples fell on day 63 after the first vaccine or placebo injection. An Ad26 vector was used to express Wuhan-strain SARS-CoV-2 spike as the vaccine. TCRdb's copy holds only in-frame clones and misses some; the assay was immunoSEQ multiplex PCR. The repertoire consists of 440,000 or so clones, with around 89% occurring once and the leading ten covering 1.5% to 2%. Points from the study as a whole: Substantial post-vaccination breadth of spike-specific CD8+ and CD4+ T cell responses was reported.

The CDR3 length is 15 residues. Trimming took 5 bases from V and 0 from J, leaving 13 bases between them. The germline gives CDR1 MDHEN, CDR2 SYDVKM. The starting material was peripheral blood, obtained in a trial of Ad26.COV2.S vaccine versus placebo. The receptor's source is a person aged 18-60 years who received the Ad26.COV2.S COVID-19 vaccine or a placebo. This chain connects TRBV28 to TRBJ1-1; D uncertain. The CDR3 DNA reads TGTGCCAGCAGTACCCCCGGCCTCATGAACACTGAAGCTTTCTTT. Amino acid sequence: CASSTPGLMNTEAFF.